This T cell receptor (beta chain) was observed in a study of CD8 T cells in Susac syndrome. Sequencing of TCR beta was undertaken in CD8+ and CD4+ T cells derived from blood. V was trimmed by 4 bases and J by 3 bases, leaving 3 bases between them. The CDR3 runs to 12 residues. The V gene's germline CDR1 is MNHNY and CDR2 SVGAGI (reference sequence). A quantity of roughly 0.5 to 1 ug RNA underwent reverse transcription using random hexamers. TCRdb processed the immunoSEQ multiplex PCR reads anew with MiXCR; each CDR3 protein has one entry. The repertoire consists of about 80,000 distinct CDR3 sequences, with roughly 90% occurring once and the leading ten covering 0.5% to 0.6%.

The chain carries TRBV6-6 and TRBJ2-2; unclear D gene. The origin of this receptor is a human donor with multiple sclerosis. The sequenced material came from CD8+ T cells from PBMCs. In DNA, the CDR3 is TGTGCCAGCAGTTCATACACCGGGGAGCTGTTTTTT. Amino acids: CASSSYTGELFF.